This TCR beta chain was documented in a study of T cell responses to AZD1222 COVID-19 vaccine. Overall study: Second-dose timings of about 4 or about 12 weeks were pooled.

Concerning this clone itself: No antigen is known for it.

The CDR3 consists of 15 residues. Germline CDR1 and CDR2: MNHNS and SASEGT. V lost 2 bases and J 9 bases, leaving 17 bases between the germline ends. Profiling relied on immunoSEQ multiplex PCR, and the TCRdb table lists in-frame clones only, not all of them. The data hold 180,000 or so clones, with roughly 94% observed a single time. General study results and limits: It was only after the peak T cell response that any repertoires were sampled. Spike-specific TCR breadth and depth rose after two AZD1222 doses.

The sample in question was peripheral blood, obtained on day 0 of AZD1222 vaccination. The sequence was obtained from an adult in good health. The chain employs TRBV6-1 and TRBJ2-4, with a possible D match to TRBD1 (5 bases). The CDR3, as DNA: TGTGCCAGCAGTGAATGGACATGGACCCTAGGCATTCAGTACTTC. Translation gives CASSEWTWTLGIQYF.